These 2 T cell receptor beta chains were all obtained from the same sample, sequenced in a study of molecular identifiers for immune sequencing clone quantification (dated by TCRdb to 2016 to 2018). The library was built by means of PCR. Data came from a NextSeq 500. In TCRdb, the public reads were trimmed at Q25 with fastp and aligned with MiXCR, with productive beta chains retained. CDR3 protein duplicates are merged, each entry listing the most common genes and DNA. This sample holds some 580,000 distinct CDR3 sequences; roughly 25% were observed only once. Roughly 0.83% of the sample belongs to the ten largest clones. The sample comprised naive CD8+ T cells from blood, with Jurkat cell RNA spiked in. Sample cell subset or site, as interpreted from the label and publication: FACS-sorted CD8+CD4-CCR7+CD45RA+ naive T cells. The source of these receptors is a human donor in good health. Some libraries in this study had Jurkat cell RNA spiked in.

This clonotype was counted only a few times. The chain joins TRBV5-3 to TRBJ1-1, with 7 nucleotides matching TRBD1. TRBV5-3 is placed among ORFs of uncertain function. V dropped 8 bases and J dropped 0; count of bases not matched to a gene: 13. This CDR3 has 16 residues. The CDR3 DNA follows: TGTGCCAGCAGCGCCACTTCAACAGGGGTGAACACTGAAGCTTTCTTT. Amino acid sequence: CASSATSTGVNTEAFF.

In regard to this clonotype: This could be a read error, since a much larger clone is one nucleotide away. CDR3 sequence reads: CSVEGTSGALSSYNEQSF. The DNA for the CDR3 is TGCAGCGTTGAAGGTACTAGCGGGGCCCTGAGCTCCTACAATGAGCAGTCCTTC. The genes are TRBV29-1 and TRBJ2-1, with TRBD2 matching over 10 bases. CDR3 length equals 18 residues. Germline V gives CDR1 SQVTM, CDR2 ANQGSEA.